This T cell receptor beta chain is drawn from a study of blood T cell repertoires in COVID-19. Study background: Both acute and convalescent COVID-19 samples were obtained from the United States, Italy and Spain. Nucleic acid was either cDNA or gDNA, and it came from T cells, B-cell-depleted T cells, or PBMCs.

Recruited during active infection, patients (from Seattle) were subsequently followed longitudinally. From germline, CDR1 is KGHDR and CDR2 SFDVKD. The CDR3 contains 15 residues. V lost 6 bases and J 1 base, leaving 11 bases between the germline ends. Authors' data handling: Reference gene primer amplification yielded estimated nucleated cell counts. The repertoire was sequenced with immunoSEQ multiplex PCR; TCRdb's copy has only in-frame clones and lacks some. V and J calls plus clone size are reproduced from that table; the DNA served to infer D and trimming. The sample holds about 340,000 clones; about nine tenths are singletons and the top ten take more than 5.5%.

Sequenced sample: peripheral blood. The J gene is TRBJ2-2, the V gene TRBV24-1, with a possible D match to TRBD1 (5 bases). The sequence derives from a woman in her 70s with COVID-19, enrolled during active disease. The DNA of the CDR3 is TGTGCCACCAGTTCAGGGTGGAAGAACACCGGGGAGCTGTTTTTT. Translation: CATSSGWKNTGELFF.